Described below is a single TCR beta chain sequence and its context. What it recognizes is unknown. Per germline, CDR1 SGHDT and CDR2 YYEEEE. This CDR3 has 16 residues. V gave up 1 base and J gave up 1 base, with 14 bases separating them. The data stem from a study of T cells in tumors after PD-1 blockade. Generated by immunoSEQ multiplex PCR, the TCRdb table keeps only in-frame clones and is missing some. Of about 7,700 clones listed, around 69% are singletons. General study results and limits: Expanded exhausted CD8+ clones after therapy were mostly novel clonotypes.

Here the sequenced sample was tumor tissue, taken after anti-PD-1 treatment. The sequence derives from a human donor with basal cell carcinoma. This chain joins TRBV5-6 and TRBJ1-1; D is unresolved. The CDR3 DNA reads as TGTGCCAGCAGCTTGCTCCCTCAACACACGAACACTGAAGCTTTCTTT. Its protein product is CASSLLPQHTNTEAFF. The complete variable domain, with remaining parts taken from reference TRBV5-6 and TRBJ1-1, reads DAGVTQSPTHLIKTRGQQVTLRCSPKSGHDTVSWYQQALGQGPQFIFQYYEEEERQRGNFPDRFSGHQFPNYSSELNVNALLLGDSALYLCASSLLPQHTNTEAFFGQGTRLTVV.